One and the same sample provided the 23 T cell receptor beta chains below, sequenced in a study of T cells after yellow fever vaccination. TCRdb re-derived calls from the 5' RACE reads in MiXCR, one entry per CDR3 protein. The table includes under 150,000 distinct CDR3 sequences, 7.7% detected once. Sequences were derived from CD4+ T cells sorted from PBMCs, sampled 5 days after the yellow fever booster vaccination. The receptors stem from a man aged 25 to 40 who received the YFV17D yellow fever vaccine.

This clonotype was recorded many times. The chain links TRBV20-1 to TRBJ2-1, with 7 bases that match TRBD2. The CDR3 sequence is 17 residues long. Germline CDR1 is DFQATT and CDR2 is SNEGSKA (reference sequence). With 0 bases clipped from V and 2 bases from J, the junction kept 10 bases outside the gene matches. Here the CDR3 reads CSARDSGGGKTYNEQFF. CDR3 DNA: TGCAGTGCTAGAGATTCTGGGGGGGGGAAGACCTACAATGAGCAGTTCTTC.

This clonotype was detected ten times or more. The chain uses TRBV6-5 and TRBJ2-7; 11 nucleotides match TRBD1. Trimming removed 2 bases from V and 0 bases from J; junction bases left unmatched: 6. CDR1 and CDR2 (germline): MNHEY, SVGAGI. The CDR3 sequence is 17 residues long. The CDR3 DNA follows: TGTGCCAGCAGTTACGGGGGGACAGGGGGAGCCTCCTACGAGCAGTACTTC. As protein: CASSYGGTGGASYEQYF.

On this clonotype: This could be a read error, since a much larger clone is one nucleotide away. This chain joins TRBV6-1 and TRBJ2-3; 8 bases agree with TRBD1. Germline lookup yields CDR1 MNHNS and CDR2 SASEGT. Trimming at V came to 6 bases and at J to 5 bases, leaving 16 bases not matched to a gene. This CDR3 comprises 17 residues. CDR3 in amino acids: CASSGSRRGRGLDTQYF. In DNA, the CDR3 is TGTGCCAGCAGCGGCAGTCGCAGGGGGCGAGGGTTAGATACGCAGTATTTT.

This clonotype was counted at least ten times. The rearrangement joins TRBV15 to TRBJ2-5; TRBD2 aligns across 9 bases. Trimming took 3 bases from V and 4 from J; bases not matched to a gene: 6. CDR1 and CDR2 from the germline V gene are LNHNV and YYDKDF (reference sequence). CDR3 length equals 15 residues. CDR3 loop: CATSRMGAGGETQYF. As DNA, the CDR3 is TGTGCCACCAGCAGGATGGGAGCGGGAGGAGAGACCCAGTACTTC.

This clonotype came up many times. The rearrangement joins TRBV2 to TRBJ2-1; TRBD1 or TRBD2 may be the D gene (5 bases each). Germline loops: CDR1 SNHLY, CDR2 FYNNEI. This CDR3 is built from 17 residues. V lost 1 base and J 5 bases, leaving 18 bases between the germline ends. CDR3 region: CASSEVTRAGSNNEQFF. The CDR3 DNA reads as TGTGCCAGCAGTGAAGTAACGCGGGCAGGGTCGAACAATGAGCAGTTCTTC.

This clonotype was recorded at least ten times. The V gene is TRBV5-1, the J gene TRBJ1-1; the D is unclear. V gave up 9 bases and J gave up 2 bases, with 20 bases separating them. The CDR3 sequence is 15 residues long. Germline CDR1 reads SGHRS; CDR2 reads YFSETQ. CDR3 nucleotide sequence: TGCGCCAACCCCGCTGGAGGTTCGTCAAACACTGAAGCTTTCTTT. Its protein is CANPAGGSSNTEAFF. Full variable domain (missing parts from reference TRBV5-1 and TRBJ1-1): KAGVTQTPRYLIKTRGQQVTLSCSPISGHRSVSWYQQTPGQGLQFLFEYFSETQRNKGNFPGRFSGRQFSNSRSEMNVSTLELGDSALYLCANPAGGSSNTEAFFGQGTRLTVV.

This clonotype came up many times. The genes are TRBV5-6 and TRBJ2-1; 8 bases align to TRBD2. CDR3 length equals 17 residues. The germline V gene has CDR1 SGHDT and CDR2 YYEEEE. The junction had 12 bases not matched to a gene; V was cut back by 1 base and J by 6 bases. For the CDR3, the DNA is TGTGCCAGCAGCTTGCCGGGGGCCGGGACTAGAATCAATGAGCAGTTCTTC. This codes for CASSLPGAGTRINEQFF.

This clonotype was recorded many times. This chain uses TRBV7-8 with TRBJ2-4; D is ambiguous. This CDR3 has 13 amino acids. V dropped 5 bases and J dropped 8 bases, with 13 bases sitting between them. Germline V gives CDR1 SGHVS, CDR2 FQNEAQ. The CDR3 bases are TGTGCCAGCAGCGTAACTAACGGCTACATTCAGTACTTC. It encodes CASSVTNGYIQYF.

This clonotype was recorded many times. The V call is TRBV20-1, the J call TRBJ2-7; D gene ambiguous. Trimming shortened V by 5 bases and J by 3 bases, and 11 bases separated the two germline ends. The CDR3 contains 12 residues. Germline V lookup: CDR1 DFQATT, CDR2 SNEGSKA (reference sequence). The CDR3 bases are TGCAGTGCTGCTCGGGTTTACTACGAGCAGTACTTC. The encoded protein is CSAARVYYEQYF.

The CDR3 here is CASSFPTGASYEQYF. The CDR3, as DNA: TGTGCCAGCAGCTTTCCGACAGGGGCCTCCTACGAGCAGTACTTC. This chain links TRBV7-2 with TRBJ2-7; TRBD1 aligns across 8 bases. The CDR3 covers 15 residues. The V gene's germline CDR1 is SGHTA and CDR2 FQGNSA. V lost 3 bases to trimming and J lost 0 bases; unmatched junction nucleotides: 4. The complete variable domain, with remaining parts taken from reference TRBV7-2 and TRBJ2-7, reads GAGVSQSPSNKVTEKGKDVELRCDPISGHTALYWYRQSLGQGLEFLIYFQGNSAPDKSGLPSDRFSAERTGGSVSTLTIQRTQQEDSAVYLCASSFPTGASYEQYFGPGTRLTVT.

This clonotype was picked up many times. The chain employs TRBV19 and TRBJ2-7; TRBD2 matches 7 bases. Trimming removed 4 bases from V and 4 bases from J; junction bases left unmatched: 4. This CDR3 spans 13 amino acids. The V gene's germline CDR1 is LNHDA and CDR2 SQIVND (reference sequence). CDR3 DNA sequence: TGTGCCAGTAGTAGCGGGCGGGGGTACGAGCAGTACTTC. Its protein product is CASSSGRGYEQYF.

This clonotype was seen ten or more times. This sequence joins TRBV4-3 and TRBJ2-7; TRBD1 matches 9 bases. V was pared by 1 base and J by 4 bases, with 11 bases of the junction left unmatched. The CDR3 consists of 17 residues. CDR1 LGHNA and CDR2 YSLEER come from the germline V gene. CDR3 in amino acids: CASSQAPQGTGRYEQYF. The CDR3 nucleotides are TGCGCCAGCAGCCAAGCTCCTCAGGGGACAGGGCGGTACGAGCAGTACTTC.

This clonotype was seen more than once but under ten times. An end of the junction differs from the germline gene, which may be a read error. The rearrangement joins TRBV20-1 to TRBJ2-4, with 10 bases aligning to TRBD2. Germline V lookup: CDR1 DFQATT, CDR2 SNEGSKA (reference sequence). The CDR3 loop spans 17 amino acids. This chain's CDR3 is CCARKPGLALAKNIQYF. The CDR3 nucleotides are TGCTGTGCTAGAAAGCCGGGACTAGCGTTAGCCAAAAACATTCAGTACTTC.

At least ten counts were recorded for this clonotype. This rearrangement joins TRBV20-1 to TRBJ2-7; unclear D gene. This CDR3 is built from 13 residues. Between the trimmed V and J ends, which lost 4 bases and 5 bases, there was a span of 15 bases. In germline, CDR1 is DFQATT, CDR2 SNEGSKA (reference sequence). For the CDR3, the DNA is TGCAGTGCTACCCCCGCAGCTCGGGACGAGCAGTACTTC. This encodes CSATPAARDEQYF.

For this clonotype: A read error may be the cause here, since a much bigger clone is one base away. V usage is TRBV10-3 and J usage is TRBJ2-1; TRBD2 agrees at 9 bases. Germline lookup yields CDR1 ENHRY and CDR2 SYGVKD. Trimming removed 4 bases from V and 8 bases from J; junction bases left unmatched: 9. The CDR3 runs to 15 residues. CDR3 DNA: TGTGCCATCAGTGTTTGGGCGGGAGGGCCCGATGAGCAGTTCTTC. This gives the protein CAISVWAGGPDEQFF.

The chain employs TRBV9 and TRBJ2-3; D ambiguous. Germline V CDR1 and CDR2: SGDLS, YYNGEE. V lost 0 bases to trimming and J lost 5 bases, with 13 bases between them. This CDR3 has 15 amino acids. CDR3 in amino acids: CASSVAGGPVDTQYF. In DNA, the CDR3 is TGTGCCAGCAGCGTAGCGGGCGGCCCAGTAGATACGCAGTATTTT.

This clonotype was seen at least ten times. V and J are TRBV7-2 and TRBJ2-1; D possibly corresponds to TRBD2 (5 bases). This CDR3 is 16 amino acids long. Germline values: CDR1 SGHTA, CDR2 FQGNSA. V was trimmed by 1 base and J by 4 bases, leaving 14 bases between them. CDR3 residues: CASSLETKERYNEQFF. In DNA, the CDR3 is TGTGCCAGCAGCTTAGAGACCAAGGAGCGGTACAATGAGCAGTTCTTC.

This clonotype was recorded many times. CDR3 sequence: CASSLSPGTGVYEQYF. CDR3 in DNA: TGTGCCAGCAGTTTATCCCCTGGGACAGGGGTCTACGAGCAGTACTTC. The chain combines TRBV12-3 or TRBV12-4 with TRBJ2-7; 10 positions match TRBD1. The CDR3 runs to 16 residues. Unmatched junction bases numbered 7, after V lost 2 bases and J lost 3 bases.

This clonotype appeared many times. The J gene is TRBJ2-1, the V gene TRBV5-1; 12 nucleotides align to TRBD2. This CDR3 is 14 amino acids long. Germline lookup yields CDR1 SGHRS and CDR2 YFSETQ. V shed 5 bases, J shed 9 bases, and the junction held 6 bases outside the gene matches. The CDR3 DNA follows: TGCGCCAGCAGACTAGCGGGAGGCCGTCCTGAGCAGTTCTTC. As protein: CASRLAGGRPEQFF.

This clonotype was counted many times. The CDR3 DNA reads as TGCAGTGCTCCGCAGACGGAGACCCAGTACTTC. Translating gives CSAPQTETQYF. The chain has TRBV20-1 and TRBJ2-5; no firm D call. CDR1 and CDR2 (germline): DFQATT, SNEGSKA (reference sequence). The V end lost 5 bases, the J end lost 5 bases, and 9 bases lay between the germline ends. The CDR3 runs 11 residues.

This clonotype was picked up many times. The gene calls are TRBV5-1 and TRBJ2-1; D might be TRBD1 or TRBD2, each matching 5 bases. This CDR3 has 16 residues. Germline V gives CDR1 SGHRS, CDR2 YFSETQ. V shed 3 bases and J shed 12 bases, with 25 bases lying between them. As DNA, the CDR3 is TGCGCCAGCAGCTGGACCGGGACGCCGACTGGCCAATGGCAGTTCTTC. Translating gives CASSWTGTPTGQWQFF.

Many counts were recorded for this clonotype. The CDR3 sequence: CASSPWTGPQETQYF. As DNA, the CDR3 is TGTGCCAGCAGCCCATGGACAGGCCCCCAAGAGACCCAGTACTTC. J is TRBJ2-5 and V is TRBV7-2, with 7 positions matching TRBD1. Germline CDR1 reads SGHTA; CDR2 reads FQGNSA. CDR3 length equals 15 residues. V lost 5 bases to trimming and J lost 1 base; unmatched junction nucleotides: 7.

As for this clonotype: This may stem from a read error, because a much larger clone lies one nucleotide away. V and J are TRBV2 and TRBJ2-5, with D perhaps TRBD1 (6 bases). The CDR3 totals 14 residues. Germline assignment: CDR1 SNHLY and CDR2 FYNNEI. Deletions cut 0 bases from V and 5 bases from J, with 10 bases between. This chain's CDR3 is CASSEAQGIETQYF. Written as DNA, the CDR3 is TGTGCCAGCAGTGAAGCGCAGGGGATCGAGACCCAGTACTTC.